The rows below give T cell receptor beta chains drawn from one sample of a study of chemoradiotherapy in HPV16-positive cancers. This table comes from immunoSEQ multiplex PCR, and its TCRdb copy is limited to in-frame clones, with some not included. The sample shows fewer than 15,000 clones, 63% of them seen only once. This material was collected from a patient who underwent chemoradiotherapy. The receptor set was obtained from a human donor with HPV-associated anogenital cancer. The CDR3 runs from the conserved cysteine through the conserved F or W.

v_call,cdr3_aa
TRBV9,CASSAGQVDGEQFF
TRBV7-7,CASSLGTGLETQYF
TRBV7-2,CASSLPTYEQYF
TRBV9,CASSVGRPYNSPLHF
TRBV2,CASKGQQNSPLHF
TRBV7-2,CASSLDRGTSSGNTIYF
TRBV15,CATSRGGGGTDTQYF
TRBV27,CASSWASGHTDTQYF
TRBV7-7,CASRAGTSEETQYF
TRBV2,CASSEEQTMNTEAFF
TRBV2,CASSEEGFNNQPQHF
TRBV18,CASSPVRTGSYEQYF
TRBV6-6,CATRTSGVYNEQFF
TRBV29-1,CSVGGGVDDGKLFF
TRBV27,CASSLLPGTKGYTF
TRBV6-5,CASREFGGFDGELFF
TRBV5-1,CASSLEGYEQYF
TRBV23-1,CASSLAPVHRNSPLHF
TRBV2,CASREDSPLHF
TRBV2,CASSRGDRAGNQPQHF
TRBV9,CASSIGQNTEAFF
TRBV10-2,CASKEAGVSYEQYF
TRBV7-2,CASSSAGAGELFF
TRBV28,CASRAGIAGEQYF
TRBV27,CASSTIDSYGYTF
TRBV19,CASSTRRQVANQPQHF
TRBV2,CASSQYTDTQYF
TRBV2,CASSEMREGLQYF
TRBV5-1,CASSRGGGETQYF
TRBV27,CASSGAQNTGELFF
TRBV6-5,CASSRPGRGSTEAFF
TRBV5-1,CASRSHKEVAEAFF
TRBV5-4,CASSLGYSEAFF
TRBV9,CASSPTINSPLHF
TRBV9,CASSATGGSWETQYF
TRBV19,CASSIRQMMPLHF
TRBV5-1,CASSLNRVGSYNEQFF
TRBV4-1,CASSIQHLQGDTGELFF
TRBV6-5,CASSDVYGYTF
TRBV4-2,CASSQSRGGLVLTDTQYF
TRBV5-1,CASSLGPQGDMEAFF
TRBV25-1,CASRELNTEAFF
TRBV28,CASSRPNRDGSQPQHF
TRBV14,CASSQDVAGSEFF
TRBV29-1,CSVEAGLNTEAFF
TRBV10-3,CAITPGPVSGANVLTF
TRBV9,CASSPRLGVSEQYF
TRBV2,CASSERGTDYYGYTF
TRBV18,CASSPTSGEAKAFF
TRBV27,CASILRGTNTEAFF
TRBV4-2,CASSQEEQRDYGYTF
TRBV6-6,CASSYVRGGGHNEQFF
TRBV5-5,CASSFPGQPQHF
TRBV30,CAWSVGRANQPQHF
TRBV4-2,CASSQGAGQGLYGNYGYTF